The TCR beta chain under discussion was sequenced for a study of blood T cell repertoires in COVID-19. Study-wide background: Recovery among Cohort 3 donors was established by two negative PCRs, clearance, or symptom resolution.

The CDR3 is 13 amino acids. Germline V gene sequence: CDR1 LNHDA, CDR2 SQIVND (reference sequence). V gave up 1 base and J gave up 2 bases, with 6 bases separating them. Produced via immunoSEQ multiplex PCR; TCRdb's table is partial and in-frame only. This sample has fewer than 250,000 clones, with about nine tenths found just once. Categorization into cohorts depended on clinical history that participants reported. The clonotype was recovered from a man aged 25-40 years in a cohort exposed to, infected with or recovered from COVID-19 (not recorded which). The V and J genes are TRBV19 and TRBJ2-7; the D gene is possibly TRBD1 (6 bases). The sample comprised PBMCs or T cells enriched from blood (not recorded which). For the CDR3, the DNA is TGTGCCAGTAGTATAGGGACAGCCTACGAGCAGTACTTC. Translating it yields CASSIGTAYEQYF.